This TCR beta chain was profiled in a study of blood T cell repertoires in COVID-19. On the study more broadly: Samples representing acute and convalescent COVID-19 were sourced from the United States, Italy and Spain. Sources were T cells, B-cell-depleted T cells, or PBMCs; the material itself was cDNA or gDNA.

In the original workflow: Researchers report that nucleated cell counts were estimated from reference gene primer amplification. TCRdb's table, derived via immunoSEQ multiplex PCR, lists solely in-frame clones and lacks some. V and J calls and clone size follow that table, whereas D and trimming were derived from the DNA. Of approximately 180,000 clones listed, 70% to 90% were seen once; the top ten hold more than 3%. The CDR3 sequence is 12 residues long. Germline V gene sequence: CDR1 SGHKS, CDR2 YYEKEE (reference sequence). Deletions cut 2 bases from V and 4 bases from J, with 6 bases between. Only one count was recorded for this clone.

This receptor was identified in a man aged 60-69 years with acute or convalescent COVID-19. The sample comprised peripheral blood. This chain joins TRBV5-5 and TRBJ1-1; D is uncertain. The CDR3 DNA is TGTGCCAGCAGCTTTGGCGGCACTGAAGCTTTCTTT. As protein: CASSFGGTEAFF.